Shown below are 5 T cell receptor beta chains from a single sample sequenced in a study of T-cell memory formation after mild COVID-19. A single record per CDR3 protein comes from TCRdb applying MiXCR to the 5' RACE reads. The sample has fewer than 350,000 distinct CDR3 sequences, 15% seen once; the top ten hold approximately 20%. Sequencing was performed on PBMCs or a T cell subset sorted from them (not recorded which). All receptors derive from a man between 18 and 29 years old who had mild COVID-19 (a few samples of this study predate the infection). Cell type and time point are not known.

The rearrangement links TRBV7-2 to TRBJ2-2; D ambiguous. The CDR3 length is 14 residues. V gave up 2 bases and J gave up 0 bases, with 4 bases separating them. The V gene's germline CDR1 is SGHTA and CDR2 FQGNSA. DNA for the CDR3: TGTGCCAGCAGCTTATACACGAACACCGGGGAGCTGTTTTTT. This translates into CASSLYTNTGELFF.

This clonotype was seen a few times. The genes are TRBV6-2 or TRBV6-3 and TRBJ2-7, with a weak D call TRBD2 (6 bases). V was clipped by 4 bases and J by 0 bases, with 13 bases between them. This CDR3 spans 15 amino acids. Per germline, CDR1 MNHEY and CDR2 SVGEGT. The CDR3 DNA reads as TGTGCCAGCAGTTTCAAGGGCGGGGCCTCCTACGAGCAGTACTTC. This codes for CASSFKGGASYEQYF.

The gene calls are TRBV11-2 and TRBJ2-5, with TRBD2 matching over 8 bases. Unmatched junction bases numbered 17, after V lost 4 bases and J lost 4 bases. This CDR3 is built from 18 residues. CDR1 SGHAT and CDR2 FQNNGV come from the germline V gene. The CDR3 sequence: CASSSRPRGGGSGETQYF. For the CDR3, the DNA is TGTGCCAGCAGCTCCCGGCCGAGGGGCGGGGGGTCTGGAGAGACCCAGTACTTC.

J is TRBJ2-6 and V is TRBV7-9, with D unresolved. CDR1 SEHNR and CDR2 FQNEAQ come from the germline V gene (reference sequence). V dropped 1 base and J dropped 0 bases, with 7 bases sitting between them. This CDR3 is built from 16 residues. Written as DNA, the CDR3 is TGTGCCAGCAGCTTAGGTCGAGACTCTGGGGCCAACGTCCTGACTTTC. The encoded protein is CASSLGRDSGANVLTF.

This clonotype was observed a few times. The gene calls are TRBV4-3 and TRBJ2-3; 12 bases are shared with TRBD2. The V gene's germline CDR1 is LGHNA and CDR2 YSLEER. The CDR3 has 16 amino acids. V dropped 0 bases and J dropped 7; count of bases not matched to a gene: 5. Here the CDR3 reads CASSQEPGTSGYTQYF. The CDR3 bases are TGCGCCAGCAGCCAAGAACCCGGGACTAGCGGGTATACGCAGTATTTT.